The sequence of this T cell receptor (beta chain) was determined in a study of OX40 agonist ivuxolimab in advanced cancers. Turning to the study itself: Three patients had partial responses: one hepatocellular carcinoma, two cutaneous melanoma. Findings and caveats of the study: The authors also found low normalized T-cell clonal expansion in some nonresponders. Doses of 0.1 to 3.0 mg/kg were accompanied by clonal expansion of CD4+ and CD8+ blood T cells by week 6.

The table came from immunoSEQ multiplex PCR; TCRdb's copy has only in-frame clones and leaves some out. Among around 38,000 clones listed, around four fifths were seen once. For this clone: Its antigen is as yet unknown.

The length of the CDR3 is 16 residues. In germline, CDR1 is LNHDA, CDR2 SQIVND (reference sequence). Trimming pared 4 bases from V and 5 bases from J, leaving 18 bases between. This TCR was recovered from an adult with an advanced solid tumor such as melanoma, head and neck, liver or kidney cancer. The source was CD4+ or CD8+ T cells sorted from blood, collected in a trial of the OX40 agonist ivuxolimab. The chain carries TRBV19 and TRBJ1-5; D is unclear. The CDR3 bases are TGTGCCAGTAGTAGTAGGGCGCGGATGTTGGATCAGCCCCAGCATTTT. Its translation is CASSSRARMLDQPQHF.